This T cell receptor (beta chain) was sequenced during a study of spatial heterogeneity in lung cancer. Ten or more counts support this clonotype. The antigen is unknown. Little can be read into the size of this beta chain, an off-target read in a library designed for alpha chains. Each CDR3 protein gets one entry after TCRdb re-called the 5' RACE reads with MiXCR. The sample has under 20,000 distinct CDR3 sequences, 9.5% to 10% seen once. The time point: sample taken at primary tumor resection. The sequenced material consisted of unsorted whole RNA from tumor, nontumor lung or frozen PBMC. General study findings and limits: The study found that expanded intratumoral alpha and beta TCR counts tracked tumor mutation counts.

The CDR3 loop spans 14 amino acids. Germline-derived CDR1 and CDR2 are LGHNA and YSLEER. Deletions cut 4 bases from V and 1 base from J, with 8 bases between. The receptor comes from a female donor with early-stage non-small cell lung cancer. This chain uses TRBV4-3 with TRBJ2-1; D gene unclear. The specimen comprised lung tumor tissue, sampled at surgery. The CDR3 spells CASSPRVSYNEQFF. DNA for the CDR3: TGCGCCAGCAGCCCCCGCGTGTCCTACAATGAGCAGTTCTTC.